This TCR beta chain stems from a study of blood T cell repertoires in COVID-19. With V trimmed by 1 base and J by 4 bases, 4 bases remained unmatched. This CDR3 has 15 amino acids. The germline CDR1 and CDR2 sequences are ENHRY and SYGVKD. The data were produced by immunoSEQ multiplex PCR, yet TCRdb's version contains in-frame clones alone and is incomplete. The data contain about 440,000 clones, 87% of them singletons. The sequence came from a woman under 30 with acute COVID-19. The chain links TRBV10-3 to TRBJ2-1, with 7 bases that match TRBD2. Sequenced sample: PBMCs or T cells enriched from blood (not recorded which). CDR3 nucleotide sequence: TGTGCCATCAGTGAGTTTGGGGGAGGGTACAATGAGCAGTTCTTC. This gives the protein CAISEFGGGYNEQFF.